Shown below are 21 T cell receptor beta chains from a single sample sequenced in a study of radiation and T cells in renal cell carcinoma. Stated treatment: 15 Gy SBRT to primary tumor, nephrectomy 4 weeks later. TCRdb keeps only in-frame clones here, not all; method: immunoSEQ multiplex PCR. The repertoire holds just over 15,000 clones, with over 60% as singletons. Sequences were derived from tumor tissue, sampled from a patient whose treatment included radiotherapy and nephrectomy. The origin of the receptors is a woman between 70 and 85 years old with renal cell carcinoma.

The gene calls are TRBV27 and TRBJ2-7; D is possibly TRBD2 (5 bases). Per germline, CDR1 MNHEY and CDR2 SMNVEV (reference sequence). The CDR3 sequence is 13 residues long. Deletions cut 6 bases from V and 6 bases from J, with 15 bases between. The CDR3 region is CASSPTQAGEQYF. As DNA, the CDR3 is TGTGCCAGCAGCCCCACCCAGGCGGGCGAGCAGTACTTC.

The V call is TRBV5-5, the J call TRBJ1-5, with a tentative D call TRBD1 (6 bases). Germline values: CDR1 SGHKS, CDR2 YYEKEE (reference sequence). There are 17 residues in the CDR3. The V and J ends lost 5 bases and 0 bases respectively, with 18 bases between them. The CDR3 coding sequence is TGTGCCAGCAGTACCATACCGACAGGAACTAGCAATCAGCCCCAGCATTTT. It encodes CASSTIPTGTSNQPQHF.

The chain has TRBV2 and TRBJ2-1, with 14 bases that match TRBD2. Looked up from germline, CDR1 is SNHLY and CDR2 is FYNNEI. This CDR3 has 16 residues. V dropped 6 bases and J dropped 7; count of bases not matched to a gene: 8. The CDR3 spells CASSARTSGGRNEQFF. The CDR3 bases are TGTGCCAGCAGCGCCCGGACTAGCGGGGGGCGAAATGAGCAGTTCTTC.

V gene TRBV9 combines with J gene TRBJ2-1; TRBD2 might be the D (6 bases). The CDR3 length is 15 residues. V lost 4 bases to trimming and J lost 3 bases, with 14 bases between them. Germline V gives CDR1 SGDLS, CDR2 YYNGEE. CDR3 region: CASSPIETSYNEQFF. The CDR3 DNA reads TGTGCCAGCAGCCCGATAGAGACTAGCTACAATGAGCAGTTCTTC.

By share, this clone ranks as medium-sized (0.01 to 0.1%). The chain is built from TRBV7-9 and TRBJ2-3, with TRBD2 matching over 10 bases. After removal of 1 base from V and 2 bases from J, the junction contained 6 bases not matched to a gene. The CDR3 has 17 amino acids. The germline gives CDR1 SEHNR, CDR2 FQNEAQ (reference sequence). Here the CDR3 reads CASSLGLAGALTDTQYF. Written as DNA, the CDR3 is TGTGCCAGCAGCTTAGGGCTAGCGGGGGCCCTCACAGATACGCAGTATTTT.

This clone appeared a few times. The CDR3 DNA is TGCGCCAGCAGTGATCCGTCTGGCACAGATACGCAGTATTTT. Protein product: CASSDPSGTDTQYF. The J gene is TRBJ2-3, the V gene TRBV5-1; no firm D call. Germline assignment: CDR1 SGHRS and CDR2 YFSETQ. CDR3 length equals 14 residues. V was trimmed by 5 bases and J by 1 base, leaving 11 bases between them.

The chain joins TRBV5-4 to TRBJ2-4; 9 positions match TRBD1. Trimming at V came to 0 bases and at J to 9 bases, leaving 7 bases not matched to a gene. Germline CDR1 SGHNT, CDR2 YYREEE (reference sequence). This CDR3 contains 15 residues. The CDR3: CASSLAGTGRVIQYF. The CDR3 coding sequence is TGTGCCAGCAGCTTGGCCGGGACAGGGAGGGTCATTCAGTACTTC.

The chain's CDR3 is CASKEGGRDEQYF. For the CDR3, the DNA is TGTGCCAGCAAGGAAGGGGGCAGAGACGAGCAGTACTTC. This chain joins TRBV6-1 and TRBJ2-7, with TRBD1 matching 7 bases. J was trimmed by 5 bases and V by 7 bases; bases with no gene match: 8. Germline CDR1 and CDR2: MNHNS and SASEGT. This CDR3 has 13 amino acids.

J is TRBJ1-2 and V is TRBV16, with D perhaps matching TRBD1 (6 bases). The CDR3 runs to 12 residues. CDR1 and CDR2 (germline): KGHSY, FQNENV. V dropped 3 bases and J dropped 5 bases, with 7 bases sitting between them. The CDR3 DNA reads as TGTGCCAGCAGCCAGGACAGTTATGGCTACACCTTC. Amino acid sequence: CASSQDSYGYTF. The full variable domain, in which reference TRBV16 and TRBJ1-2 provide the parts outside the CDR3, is GEEVAQTPKHLVRGEGQKAKLYCAPIKGHSYVFWYQQVLKNEFKFLISFQNENVFDETGMPKERFSAKCLPNSPCSLEIQATKLEDSAVYFCASSQDSYGYTFGSGTRLTVV.

CDR3 amino acids: CASSLGLAATDTQYF. CDR3 coding DNA: TGTGCCAGCAGCTTAGGACTAGCGGCCACAGATACGCAGTATTTT. V and J are TRBV11-2 and TRBJ2-3; the match to TRBD2 covers 9 bases. Trimming at V came to 1 base and at J to 2 bases, leaving 1 base not matched to a gene. CDR1 is SGHAT and CDR2 is FQNNGV in the germline V gene. CDR3 size: 15 residues. The whole variable domain, filled in from reference TRBV11-2 and TRBJ2-3, reads EAGVAQSPRYKIIEKRQSVAFWCNPISGHATLYWYQQILGQGPKLLIQFQNNGVVDDSQLPKDRFSAERLKGVDSTLKIQPAKLEDSAVYLCASSLGLAATDTQYFGPGTRLTVL.

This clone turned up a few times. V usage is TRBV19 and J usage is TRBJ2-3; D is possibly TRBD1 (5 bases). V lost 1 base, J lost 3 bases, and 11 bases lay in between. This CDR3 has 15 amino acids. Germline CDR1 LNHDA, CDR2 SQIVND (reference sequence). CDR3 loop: CASSIVIGETDTQYF. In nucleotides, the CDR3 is TGTGCCAGTAGTATAGTAATAGGGGAAACAGATACGCAGTATTTT. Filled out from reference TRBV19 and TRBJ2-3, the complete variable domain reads DGGITQSPKYLFRKEGQNVTLSCEQNLNHDAMYWYRQDPGQGLRLIYYSQIVNDFQKGDIAEGYSVSREKKESFPLTVTSAQKNPTAFYLCASSIVIGETDTQYFGPGTRLTVL.

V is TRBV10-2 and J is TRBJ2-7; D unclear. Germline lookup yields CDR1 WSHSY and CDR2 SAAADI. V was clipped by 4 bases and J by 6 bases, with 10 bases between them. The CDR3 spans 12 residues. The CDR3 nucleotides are TGCGCCAGCAGTGGCGACTGGATCGAGCAGTACTTC. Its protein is CASSGDWIEQYF.

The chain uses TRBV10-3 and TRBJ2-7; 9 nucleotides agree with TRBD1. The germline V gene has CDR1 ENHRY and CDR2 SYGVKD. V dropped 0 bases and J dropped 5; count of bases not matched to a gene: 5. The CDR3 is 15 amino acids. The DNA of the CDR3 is TGTGCCATCAGTGAGTCACAGGACAGGGGCCACGAGCAGTACTTC. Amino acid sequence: CAISESQDRGHEQYF.

CDR3 bases: TGTGCCAGCAGCTCACTAGCGGGAGGGCCGGGGACCCAGTACTTC. It specifies CASSSLAGGPGTQYF. The rearrangement links TRBV7-6 to TRBJ2-5; 13 positions match TRBD2. From germline, CDR1 is SGHVS and CDR2 FNYEAQ. The CDR3 covers 15 residues. The V gene end was trimmed by 4 bases and the J gene end by 7 bases; junction bases not matched to a gene: 6.

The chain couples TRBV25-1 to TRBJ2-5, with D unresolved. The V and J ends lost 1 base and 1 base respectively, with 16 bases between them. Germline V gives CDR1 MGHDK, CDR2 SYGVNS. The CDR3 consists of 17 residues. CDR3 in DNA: TGTGCCAGCAGTGAATTAGAGCGCACCGGCCCCCAAGAGACCCAGTACTTC. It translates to CASSELERTGPQETQYF.

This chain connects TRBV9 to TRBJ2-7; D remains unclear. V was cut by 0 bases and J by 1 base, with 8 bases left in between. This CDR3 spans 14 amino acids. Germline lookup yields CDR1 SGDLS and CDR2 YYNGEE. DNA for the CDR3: TGTGCCAGCAGCGTAGGCGGCAGTTCCTACGAGCAGTACTTC. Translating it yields CASSVGGSSYEQYF.

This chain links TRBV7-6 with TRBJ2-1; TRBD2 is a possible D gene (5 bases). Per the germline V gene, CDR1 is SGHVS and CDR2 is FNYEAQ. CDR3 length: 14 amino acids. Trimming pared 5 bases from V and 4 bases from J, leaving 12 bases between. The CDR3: CASSREGSYNEQFF. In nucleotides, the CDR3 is TGTGCCAGCAGCCGAGAGGGTTCGTACAATGAGCAGTTCTTC.

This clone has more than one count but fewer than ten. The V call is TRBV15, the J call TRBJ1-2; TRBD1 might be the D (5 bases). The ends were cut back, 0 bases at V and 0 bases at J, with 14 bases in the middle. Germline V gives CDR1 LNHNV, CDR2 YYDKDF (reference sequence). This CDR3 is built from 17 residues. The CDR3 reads CATSRDSGRLANYGYTF. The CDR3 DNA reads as TGTGCCACCAGCAGAGATTCAGGGCGGCTAGCTAACTATGGCTACACCTTC. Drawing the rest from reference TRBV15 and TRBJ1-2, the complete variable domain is DAMVIQNPRYQVTQFGKPVTLSCSQTLNHNVMYWYQQKSSQAPKLLFHYYDKDFNNEADTPDNFQSRRPNTSFCFLDIRSPGLGDTAMYLCATSRDSGRLANYGYTFGSGTRLTVV.

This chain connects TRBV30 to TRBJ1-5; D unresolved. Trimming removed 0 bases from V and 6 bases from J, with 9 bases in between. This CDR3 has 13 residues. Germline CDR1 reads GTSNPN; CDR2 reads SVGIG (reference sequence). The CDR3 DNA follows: TGTGCCTGGAGTGTACAACAGTCTCAGCCCCAGCATTTT. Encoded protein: CAWSVQQSQPQHF.

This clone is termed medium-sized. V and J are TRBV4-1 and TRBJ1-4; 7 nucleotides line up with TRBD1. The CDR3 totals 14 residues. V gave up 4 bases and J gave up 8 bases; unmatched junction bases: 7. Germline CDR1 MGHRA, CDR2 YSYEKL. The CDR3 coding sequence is TGCGCCAGCAGCCCCAGGGGGAGCCAGGAAAAACTGTTTTTT. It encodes CASSPRGSQEKLFF.

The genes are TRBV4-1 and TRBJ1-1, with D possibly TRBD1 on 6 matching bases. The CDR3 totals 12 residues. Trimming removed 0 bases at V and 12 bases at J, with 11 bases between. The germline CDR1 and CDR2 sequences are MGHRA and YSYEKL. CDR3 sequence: CASSQDQGRPFF. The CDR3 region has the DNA TGCGCCAGCAGCCAAGATCAGGGGCGGCCTTTCTTT.